The clone carrying this T cell receptor beta chain has more than one count but fewer than ten. The data were taken from a study of blood T cell repertoires in COVID-19. Here immunoSEQ multiplex PCR was the method, and the copy in TCRdb shows in-frame clones only, minus some. Of around 190,000 clones in the sample, about four fifths are singletons; the top ten hold around 7%. V shed 4 bases and J 14 bases; nucleotides not matched to a gene: 15. Germline CDR1 reads MGHDK; CDR2 reads SYGVNS. There are 14 residues in the CDR3. Sequences were obtained from peripheral blood. This TCR was sampled from a man aged 70-80 years with active or convalescent COVID-19. The gene calls are TRBV25-1 and TRBJ1-1; 8 bases are shared with TRBD1. This chain's CDR3 is CASSAPGGGRNYFF. The CDR3, as DNA: TGTGCCAGCAGTGCCCCAGGGGGCGGACGAAATTACTTCTTT.